Listed below are T cell receptor beta chains from one sample, sequenced in a study of cytomegalovirus exposure and HLA in healthy donors. Clones were sequenced by immunoSEQ multiplex PCR, and TCRdb holds only the in-frame ones, with some missing. The sample contains about 150,000 clones, around 79% of which appear only once. The specimen was PBMCs. The receptors come from a woman aged 35 to 49 in good health and CMV-seronegative. Both conserved end residues are part of each CDR3. A D gene is named only where the DNA matches it firmly. Where a row states a size, it is once, few, many or the class of an expanded clone; other rows omit it.

TRBD1,NA,TRBJ1-6,TRBV6-6,CASSYDRAGSPLHF,TGTGCCAGCAGTTACGACAGGGCCGGGTCACCCCTCCACTTT
TRBD2,NA,TRBJ2-1,TRBV7-9,CASSPTPRGGGDEQFF,TGTGCCAGCAGCCCAACCCCGCGGGGGGGCGGAGATGAGCAGTTCTTC
TRBD2,NA,TRBJ2-5,TRBV2,CASNRGVETQYF,TGTGCCAGCAACCGGGGGGTGGAGACCCAGTACTTC
NA,NA,TRBJ2-3,TRBV10-1,CASSENFRGPGRTDTQYF,TGCGCCAGCAGTGAGAACTTTAGGGGTCCAGGACGGACAGATACGCAGTATTTT
TRBD2,NA,TRBJ2-3,TRBV9,CASRRGSTDTQYF,TGTGCCAGCCGGCGGGGGAGCACAGATACGCAGTATTTT
TRBD2,NA,TRBJ2-3,TRBV6-1,CASSDLAGSSTDTQYF,TGTGCCAGCAGTGACCTAGCGGGCAGTAGCACAGATACGCAGTATTTT
NA,once,TRBJ2-1,TRBV27,CASSRSRSSYNEQFF,TGTGCCAGCAGCCGTAGCCGGAGCTCCTACAATGAGCAGTTCTTC
NA,NA,TRBJ2-7,TRBV28,CASSLWWRAYEQYF,TGTGCCAGCAGTTTATGGTGGAGGGCCTACGAGCAGTACTTC
TRBD2,NA,TRBJ2-4,TRBV6-5,CASRGGAKNIQYF,TGTGCCAGCAGGGGGGGGGCCAAAAACATTCAGTACTTC
TRBD1,NA,TRBJ1-3,TRBV18,CASSPVQQGSLSGNTIYF,TGTGCCAGCTCACCAGTACAACAGGGGTCTCTCTCTGGAAACACCATATATTTT
TRBD1,NA,TRBJ2-5,TRBV29-1,CSVGTPGQDEETQYF,TGCAGCGTAGGTACACCGGGACAGGACGAAGAGACCCAGTACTTC
TRBD1,NA,TRBJ1-4,TRBV5-1,CASSGRDRSSTNEKLFF,TGCGCCAGCAGCGGCCGGGACAGGAGTTCAACTAATGAAAAACTGTTTTTT
TRBD1,NA,TRBJ2-3,TRBV4-1,CASSRTGKTDTQYF,TGCGCCAGCAGCCGGACAGGGAAGACAGATACGCAGTATTTT
NA,NA,TRBJ1-1,TRBV7-8,CASSLSAVNTEAFF,TGTGCCAGCAGCTTATCAGCGGTTAACACTGAAGCTTTCTTT
NA,NA,TRBJ2-5,TRBV6-6,CASCLGGGLGETQYF,TGTGCCAGCTGCCTCGGCGGGGGCCTGGGGGAGACCCAGTACTTC
TRBD2,NA,TRBJ2-7,TRBV4-1,CASSQGGGGEQYF,TGCGCCAGCAGCCAAGGTGGCGGGGGTGAGCAGTACTTC
NA,NA,TRBJ1-1,TRBV6-5,CASSLQVNTEAFF,TGTGCCAGCAGTTTACAGGTGAACACTGAAGCTTTCTTT
TRBD1,NA,TRBJ2-3,TRBV19,CASSKDRGIDTQYF,TGTGCCAGCTCTAAAGACAGGGGGATAGATACGCAGTATTTT
NA,once,TRBJ2-1,TRBV2,CASAEYNEQFF,TGTGCCAGCGCCGAGTACAATGAGCAGTTCTTC
NA,NA,TRBJ1-1,TRBV7-2,CASSLDWTRITEAFF,TGTGCCAGCAGCTTAGATTGGACACGGATTACTGAAGCTTTCTTT
NA,once,TRBJ2-3,TRBV5-1,CASSWGPRNTDTQYF,TGCGCCAGCAGCTGGGGGCCTCGGAATACAGATACGCAGTATTTT
TRBD1,NA,TRBJ2-2,TRBV14,CASSLRGTGELFF,TGTGCCAGCAGCCTCAGGGGGACCGGGGAGCTGTTTTTT
NA,NA,TRBJ1-1,TRBV6-5,CASSYSAGRTEAFF,TGTGCCAGCAGTTACTCGGCAGGGCGCACTGAAGCTTTCTTT
NA,few,TRBJ2-7,TRBV18,CASSWVGTSSYEQYF,TGTGCCAGCTCCTGGGTGGGCACCTCTTCCTACGAGCAGTACTTC
TRBD1,NA,TRBJ1-5,TRBV7-9,CASSLGTGGDEPQHF,TGTGCCAGCAGCCTCGGGACAGGGGGTGATGAGCCCCAGCATTTT
NA,NA,TRBJ1-1,TRBV6-1,CASSQDRSNTEAFF,TGTGCCAGCAGTCAGGACAGATCGAACACTGAAGCTTTCTTT
TRBD1,NA,TRBJ2-2,TRBV15,CATSSGDRDSGELFF,TGTGCCACCAGCAGCGGGGACAGGGATTCCGGGGAGCTGTTTTTT
TRBD1,NA,TRBJ1-6,TRBV5-4,CASSLKSTGVYNSPLHF,TGTGCCAGCAGCTTGAAATCGACAGGGGTCTATAATTCACCCCTCCACTTT
NA,once,TRBJ1-5,TRBV2,CASSQQGLGNQPQHF,TGTGCCAGCAGTCAACAGGGCTTGGGCAATCAGCCCCAGCATTTT
TRBD1,once,TRBJ2-2,TRBV18,CASSPNRGDTGELFF,TGTGCCAGCTCACCAAACAGGGGCGACACCGGGGAGCTGTTTTTT
NA,NA,TRBJ1-1,TRBV6-1,CASKQGWNTEAFF,TGTGCCAGCAAGCAGGGGTGGAACACTGAAGCTTTCTTT
NA,NA,TRBJ1-6,TRBV19,CASSISRYNSPLHF,TGTGCCAGTAGTATATCGCGCTATAATTCACCCCTCCACTTT
NA,NA,TRBJ1-5,TRBV6-1,CASSEARNQPQHF,TGTGCCAGCAGTGAAGCGCGAAATCAGCCCCAGCATTTT
TRBD1,NA,TRBJ1-2,TRBV11-2,CASRTGVYGYTF,TGTGCCAGCAGAACAGGGGTCTATGGCTACACCTTC
NA,NA,TRBJ2-2,TRBV5-1,CASSLGPGNTGELFF,TGCGCCAGCAGCTTGGGCCCGGGGAACACCGGGGAGCTGTTTTTT
NA,NA,TRBJ2-7,TRBV28,CASSLSSSGFGVLYEQYF,TGTGCCAGCAGTTTAAGTAGTTCGGGGTTCGGAGTGCTCTACGAGCAGTACTTC
TRBD2,NA,TRBJ2-1,TRBV9,CASSVRTSLYGEQFF,TGTGCCAGCAGCGTCCGGACTAGTCTCTATGGTGAGCAGTTCTTC
NA,NA,TRBJ1-5,TRBV28,CASSHRVAYSNQPQHF,TGTGCCAGCAGCCACAGGGTCGCCTATAGCAATCAGCCCCAGCATTTT
TRBD1,NA,TRBJ1-2,TRBV5-1,CASSPGPGQGGYGYTF,TGCGCCAGCAGCCCTGGCCCGGGACAGGGGGGCTATGGCTACACCTTC
NA,NA,TRBJ2-2,TRBV5-1,CASRRDSTGELFF,TGCGCCAGCAGACGTGACAGCACCGGGGAGCTGTTTTTT
TRBD2,NA,TRBJ2-3,TRBV19,CASRKRAGESTDTQYF,TGTGCCAGTAGGAAGAGAGCGGGGGAGAGCACAGATACGCAGTATTTT